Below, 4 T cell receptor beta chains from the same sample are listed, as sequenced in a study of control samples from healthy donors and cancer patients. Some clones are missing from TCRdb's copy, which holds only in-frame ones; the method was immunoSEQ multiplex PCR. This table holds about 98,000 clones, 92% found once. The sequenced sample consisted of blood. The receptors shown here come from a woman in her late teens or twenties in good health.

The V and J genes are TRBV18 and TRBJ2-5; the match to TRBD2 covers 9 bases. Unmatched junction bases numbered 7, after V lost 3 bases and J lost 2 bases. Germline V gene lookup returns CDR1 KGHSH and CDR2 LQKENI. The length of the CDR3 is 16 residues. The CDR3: CASSPRTSAKQETQYF. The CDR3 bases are TGTGCCAGCTCACCGAGGACTAGCGCAAAACAAGAGACCCAGTACTTC. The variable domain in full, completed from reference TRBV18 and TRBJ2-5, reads NAGVMQNPRHLVRRRGQEARLRCSPMKGHSHVYWYRQLPEEGLKFMVYLQKENIIDESGMPKERFSAEFPKEGPSILRIQQVVRGDSAAYFCASSPRTSAKQETQYFGPGTRLLVL.

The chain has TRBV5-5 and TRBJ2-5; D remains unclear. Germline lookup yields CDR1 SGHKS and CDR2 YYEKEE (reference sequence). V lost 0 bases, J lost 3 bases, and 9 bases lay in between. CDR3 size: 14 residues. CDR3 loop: CASSLVQIKETQYF. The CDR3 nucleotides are TGTGCCAGCAGCTTGGTGCAGATTAAAGAGACCCAGTACTTC.

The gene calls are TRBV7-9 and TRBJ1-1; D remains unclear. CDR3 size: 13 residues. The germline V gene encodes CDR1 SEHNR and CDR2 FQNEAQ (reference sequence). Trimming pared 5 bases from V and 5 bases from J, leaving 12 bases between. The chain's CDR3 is CASSATRATEAFF. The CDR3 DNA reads TGTGCCAGCAGCGCCACGAGGGCGACTGAAGCTTTCTTT.

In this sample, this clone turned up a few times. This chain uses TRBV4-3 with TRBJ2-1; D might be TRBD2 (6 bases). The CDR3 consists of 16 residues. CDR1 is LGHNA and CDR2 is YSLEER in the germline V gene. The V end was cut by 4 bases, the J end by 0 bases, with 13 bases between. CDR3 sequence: CASSRGERPSYNEQFF. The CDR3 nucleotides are TGCGCCAGCAGCCGGGGGGAGCGGCCCTCCTACAATGAGCAGTTCTTC.